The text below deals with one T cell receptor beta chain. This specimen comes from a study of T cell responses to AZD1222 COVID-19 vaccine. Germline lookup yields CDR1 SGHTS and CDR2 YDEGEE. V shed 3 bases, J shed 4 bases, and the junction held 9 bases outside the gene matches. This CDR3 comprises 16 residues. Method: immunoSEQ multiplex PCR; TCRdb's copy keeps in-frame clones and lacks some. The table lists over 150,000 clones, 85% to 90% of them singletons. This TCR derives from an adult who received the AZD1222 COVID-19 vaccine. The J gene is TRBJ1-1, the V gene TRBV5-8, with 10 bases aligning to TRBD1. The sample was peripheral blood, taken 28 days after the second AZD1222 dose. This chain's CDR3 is CASSSETGGGSTEAFF. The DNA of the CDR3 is TGTGCCAGCAGCTCTGAGACAGGGGGCGGGAGCACTGAAGCTTTCTTT.